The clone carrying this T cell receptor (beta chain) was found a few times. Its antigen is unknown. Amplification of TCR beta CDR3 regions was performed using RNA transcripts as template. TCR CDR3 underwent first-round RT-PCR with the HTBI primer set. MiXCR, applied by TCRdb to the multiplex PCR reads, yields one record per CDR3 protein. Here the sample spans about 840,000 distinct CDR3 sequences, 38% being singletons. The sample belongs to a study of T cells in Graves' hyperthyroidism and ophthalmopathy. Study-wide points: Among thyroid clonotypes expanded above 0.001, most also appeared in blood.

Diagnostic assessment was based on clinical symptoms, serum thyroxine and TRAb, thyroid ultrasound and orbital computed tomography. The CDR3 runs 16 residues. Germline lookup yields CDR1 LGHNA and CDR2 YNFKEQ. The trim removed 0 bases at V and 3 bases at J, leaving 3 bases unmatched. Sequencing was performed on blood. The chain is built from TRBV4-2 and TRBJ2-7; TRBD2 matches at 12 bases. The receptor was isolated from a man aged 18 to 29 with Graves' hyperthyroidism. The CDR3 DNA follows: TGTGCCAGCAGCCAAGAGACTAGCGGGAGTTACTACGAGCAGTACTTC. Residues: CASSQETSGSYYEQYF.